These 20 T cell receptor beta chains were sequenced from one sample in a study of blood T cell repertoires in COVID-19. The assay was immunoSEQ multiplex PCR, and TCRdb's table has in-frame clones only and misses some. Among some 170,000 clones, 77% were seen once, and the ten largest hold approximately 2.6%. Sequencing was performed on peripheral blood. Receptor source: a man aged 70-80 years with acute or convalescent COVID-19.

This clone has only one observation. This rearrangement joins TRBV15 to TRBJ2-5, with 8 bases that match TRBD2. V gave up 5 bases and J gave up 2 bases; unmatched junction bases: 10. The CDR3 runs 16 residues. Germline V CDR1 and CDR2: LNHNV, YYDKDF (reference sequence). The CDR3 DNA is TGTGCCACCAGCCGCAGGGGCGGGGGGCGGCAAGAGACCCAGTACTTC. Protein product: CATSRRGGGRQETQYF.

This clone was seen once. The chain recombines TRBV19 with TRBJ2-5, with TRBD1 matching 7 bases. This CDR3 contains 13 residues. V lost 4 bases, J lost 4 bases, and 3 bases stayed unmatched. Germline values: CDR1 LNHDA, CDR2 SQIVND (reference sequence). CDR3 sequence reads: CASSTTGLETQYF. As DNA, the CDR3 is TGTGCCAGTAGTACGACAGGGTTAGAGACCCAGTACTTC.

The J gene is TRBJ1-2, the V gene TRBV24-1; TRBD1 is a possible D gene (6 bases). CDR3 size: 14 residues. V lost 4 bases to trimming and J lost 6 bases, with 14 bases between them. Germline V gene data show CDR1 as KGHDR and CDR2 as SFDVKD. The CDR3 coding sequence is TGTGCCACCAGTGACCACACGACAGGCGATGGCTACACCTTC. The encoded protein is CATSDHTTGDGYTF.

The rearrangement links TRBV28 to TRBJ2-2; D is perhaps TRBD1 (5 bases). V was clipped by 5 bases and J by 0 bases, with 7 bases between them. The CDR3 length is 14 residues. Germline loops: CDR1 MDHEN, CDR2 SYDVKM. The CDR3 sequence: CASSQGPNTGELFF. The CDR3 coding sequence is TGTGCCAGCAGTCAGGGTCCGAACACCGGGGAGCTGTTTTTT.

V is TRBV5-6 and J is TRBJ2-7; 9 bases map to TRBD2. The V gene end was trimmed by 4 bases and the J gene end by 2 bases; junction bases not matched to a gene: 4. CDR1 is SGHDT and CDR2 is YYEEEE in the germline V gene. The CDR3 is 14 residues long. CDR3 sequence (DNA): TGTGCCAGCAGCCCAGCGGGGGGAACCTACGAGCAGTACTTC. The encoded protein is CASSPAGGTYEQYF.

The rearrangement uses TRBV9 and TRBJ1-2; 8 bases are a match to TRBD1. The CDR3 covers 14 residues. The ends lost 4 bases at V and 4 bases at J; junction bases unmatched: 6. Germline CDR1 reads SGDLS; CDR2 reads YYNGEE. This CDR3 is CASSLQGATYGYTF. The CDR3 region has the DNA TGTGCCAGCAGCCTCCAGGGGGCGACCTATGGCTACACCTTC.

The V and J genes are TRBV21-1 and TRBJ2-5; no check of the table's D call, TRBD1, against the DNA was made. TRBV21-1 is a known pseudogene. The CDR3 extends over 18 amino acids. CDR3 in DNA: TGTGCCAGCAGCAAATCCCCGGGGGGACAGGCGGTCCAAGAGACCCAGTACTTC. It specifies CASSKSPGGQAVQETQYF.

This sequence joins TRBV5-1 and TRBJ2-5, with D possibly matching TRBD2 (6 bases). This CDR3 has 14 residues. In germline, CDR1 is SGHRS, CDR2 YFSETQ. The V end was cut by 3 bases, the J end by 0 bases, with 9 bases between. The CDR3 DNA sequence: TGCGCCAGCAGCTGGGCGGGATACCAAGAGACCCAGTACTTC. Translated, it gives CASSWAGYQETQYF.

This chain uses TRBV3-1 (or the pseudogene TRBV3-2) with TRBJ1-4; D ambiguous. This CDR3 has 16 residues. V lost 2 bases to trimming and J lost 2 bases, with 12 bases between them. Germline V gives CDR1 LGHDT, CDR2 YNNKEL (reference sequence). The CDR3 loop is CASSQRQVFTNEKLFF. The CDR3 DNA is TGTGCCAGCAGCCAACGGCAGGTTTTCACTAATGAAAAACTGTTTTTT.

This clone came up many times. The chain couples TRBV7-3 to TRBJ2-2, with TRBD1 identical over 8 bases. The CDR3 runs 15 residues. The V gene end was trimmed by 4 bases and the J gene end by 7 bases; junction bases not matched to a gene: 8. Germline V CDR1 and CDR2: SGHTA, FQGTGA. The CDR3: CASSSRTGLGGELFF. The CDR3 DNA sequence: TGTGCCAGCAGCTCGCGGACAGGGTTGGGCGGGGAGCTGTTTTTT.

The chain has TRBV25-1 and TRBJ1-2; 7 bases agree with TRBD1. The CDR3 is 15 amino acids. With V trimmed by 0 bases and J by 4 bases, 5 bases remained unmatched. CDR1 is MGHDK and CDR2 is SYGVNS in the germline V gene. The chain's CDR3 is CASSEYSNRGYGYTF. The CDR3 DNA follows: TGTGCCAGCAGTGAATATTCTAACAGGGGCTATGGCTACACCTTC.

The chain recombines TRBV27 with TRBJ2-7, with 9 bases that match TRBD2. Germline values: CDR1 MNHEY, CDR2 SMNVEV (reference sequence). The CDR3 runs to 16 residues. V shed 4 bases, J shed 6 bases, and the junction held 13 bases outside the gene matches. CDR3 sequence (DNA): TGTGCCAGCAGTTCCCTAGGCGGGAGGGCCTTCGCCGAGCAGTACTTC. It encodes CASSSLGGRAFAEQYF.

The chain uses TRBV27 and TRBJ2-1, with 7 bases identical to TRBD2. Trimming at V came to 3 bases and at J to 0 bases, leaving 5 bases not matched to a gene. The CDR3 length is 16 residues. Germline V lookup: CDR1 MNHEY, CDR2 SMNVEV (reference sequence). CDR3 sequence: CASSFGTKPSYNEQFF. The CDR3 DNA reads as TGTGCCAGCAGTTTTGGGACTAAGCCCTCCTACAATGAGCAGTTCTTC.

The V gene is TRBV6-5, the J gene TRBJ2-2, with D perhaps matching TRBD2 (5 bases). Germline V gives CDR1 MNHEY, CDR2 SVGAGI. The CDR3 is made up of 15 amino acids. V dropped 4 bases and J dropped 0 bases, with 9 bases sitting between them. The CDR3 spells CASSSRDTNTGELFF. The CDR3 DNA reads TGTGCCAGCAGTTCCCGGGATACGAACACCGGGGAGCTGTTTTTT.

The chain carries TRBV5-1 and TRBJ2-7; D possibly corresponds to TRBD2 (6 bases). This CDR3 comprises 14 residues. Trimming cost V 3 bases and J 3 bases, with 13 bases left between them. CDR1 and CDR2 (germline): SGHRS, YFSETQ. The CDR3 coding sequence is TGCGCCAGCAGCTGGAGCCGGGAGTTCTACGAGCAGTACTTC. Residues: CASSWSREFYEQYF. Combining the CDR3 with reference TRBV5-1 and TRBJ2-7 gives the whole variable domain KAGVTQTPRYLIKTRGQQVTLSCSPISGHRSVSWYQQTPGQGLQFLFEYFSETQRNKGNFPGRFSGRQFSNSRSEMNVSTLELGDSALYLCASSWSREFYEQYFGPGTRLTVT.

V gene TRBV24-1 combines with J gene TRBJ2-2; TRBD2 matches at 15 bases. Germline V gene sequence: CDR1 KGHDR, CDR2 SFDVKD. J lost 8 bases, V lost 3 bases, and 3 bases had no gene match. This CDR3 is 16 amino acids long. The CDR3 here is CATSDGLAGGPGELFF. In DNA, the CDR3 is TGTGCCACCAGTGATGGACTAGCGGGGGGGCCGGGGGAGCTGTTTTTT.

This sequence joins TRBV2 and TRBJ2-6, with D possibly being TRBD2 (6 bases). The germline gives CDR1 SNHLY, CDR2 FYNNEI. The V and J ends lost 6 bases and 1 base respectively, with 10 bases between them. The CDR3 loop spans 15 amino acids. DNA for the CDR3: TGTGCCAGCAGAAGGGAGGTTTCTGGGGCCAACGTCCTGACTTTC. As protein: CASRREVSGANVLTF.

The chain employs TRBV19 and TRBJ2-5; 10 positions match TRBD2. The V and J ends lost 4 bases and 4 bases, in that order; junction bases with no gene match: 3. The CDR3 totals 14 residues. Per the germline V gene, CDR1 is LNHDA and CDR2 is SQIVND (reference sequence). In DNA, the CDR3 is TGTGCCAGTAGTAGGACTAGCGGAGGAGAGACCCAGTACTTC. Its translation is CASSRTSGGETQYF.

The chain is built from TRBV15 and TRBJ2-7, with TRBD1 matching 8 bases. The CDR3 length is 15 residues. Germline assignment: CDR1 LNHNV and CDR2 YYDKDF (reference sequence). With 0 bases clipped from V and 4 bases from J, the junction kept 5 bases outside the gene matches. CDR3 DNA sequence: TGTGCCACCAGCAGAGATCGACAGGGGCGGTACGAGCAGTACTTC. Protein product: CATSRDRQGRYEQYF.

This clone was counted between two and nine times. The rearrangement joins TRBV7-6 to TRBJ2-1; D is unclear. The V end lost 1 base, the J end lost 6 bases, and 7 bases lay between the germline ends. The length of the CDR3 is 13 residues. Germline-derived CDR1 and CDR2 are SGHVS and FNYEAQ. As DNA, the CDR3 is TGTGCCAGCAGCTTAGACCCAGTCAATGAGCAGTTCTTC. Protein sequence: CASSLDPVNEQFF.